This T cell receptor (beta chain) was identified in a study of beta chain features in type 1 diabetes. Sequencing targeted expressed TCRB transcripts, as all isolated RNA had been reverse transcribed. Here immunoSEQ multiplex PCR was the method, and the copy in TCRdb shows in-frame clones only, minus some. The table records about 350,000 clones, roughly 21% of them present only once. Germline-derived CDR1 and CDR2 are GTSNPN and SVGIG (reference sequence). J was trimmed by 0 bases and V by 2 bases; bases with no gene match: 5. The CDR3 loop spans 15 amino acids. This receptor was identified in a woman younger than 35 in good health. The chain has TRBV30 and TRBJ2-7; 9 bases agree with TRBD2. The material sequenced was naive CD4+ T cells from blood. CDR3 sequence: CAWSFGLAFSYEQYF. Here the CDR3 DNA reads TGTGCCTGGAGTTTCGGACTAGCGTTCTCCTACGAGCAGTACTTC.